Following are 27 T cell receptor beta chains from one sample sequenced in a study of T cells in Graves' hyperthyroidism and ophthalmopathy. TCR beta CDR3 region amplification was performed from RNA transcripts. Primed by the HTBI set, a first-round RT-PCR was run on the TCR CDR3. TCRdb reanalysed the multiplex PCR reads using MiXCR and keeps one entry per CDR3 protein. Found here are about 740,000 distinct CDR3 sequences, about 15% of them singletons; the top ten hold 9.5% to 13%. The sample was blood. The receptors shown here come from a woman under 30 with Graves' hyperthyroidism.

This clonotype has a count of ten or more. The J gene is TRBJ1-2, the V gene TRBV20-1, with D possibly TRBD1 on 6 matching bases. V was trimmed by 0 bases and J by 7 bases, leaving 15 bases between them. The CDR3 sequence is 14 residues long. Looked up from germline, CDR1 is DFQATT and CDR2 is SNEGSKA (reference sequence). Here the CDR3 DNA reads TGCAGTGCTAGAGATGGTAGGACAGCGCCTGGCTACACCTTC. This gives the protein CSARDGRTAPGYTF.

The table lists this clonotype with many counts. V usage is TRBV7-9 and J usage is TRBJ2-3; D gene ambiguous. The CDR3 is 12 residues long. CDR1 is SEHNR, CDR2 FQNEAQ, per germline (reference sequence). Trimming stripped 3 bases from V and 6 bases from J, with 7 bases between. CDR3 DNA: TGTGCCAGCAGCTTTACTCTGGATACGCAGTATTTT. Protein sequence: CASSFTLDTQYF.

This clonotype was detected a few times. As DNA, the CDR3 is TGTGCCAGCAGTAACAGCGGGAGGGAATACGAGCAGTACTTC. Residues: CASSNSGREYEQYF. The chain employs TRBV2 and TRBJ2-7; 10 nucleotides line up with TRBD2. Trimming took 5 bases from V and 4 from J; bases not matched to a gene: 5. The CDR3 length is 14 residues. Germline-derived CDR1 and CDR2 are SNHLY and FYNNEI.

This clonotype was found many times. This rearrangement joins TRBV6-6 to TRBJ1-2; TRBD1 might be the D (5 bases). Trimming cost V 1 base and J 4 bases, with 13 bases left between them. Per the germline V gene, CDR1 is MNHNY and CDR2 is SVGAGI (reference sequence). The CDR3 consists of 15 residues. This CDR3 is CASSYLGQGLYGYTF. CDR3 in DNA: TGTGCCAGCAGTTACTTGGGGCAAGGACTCTATGGCTACACCTTC.

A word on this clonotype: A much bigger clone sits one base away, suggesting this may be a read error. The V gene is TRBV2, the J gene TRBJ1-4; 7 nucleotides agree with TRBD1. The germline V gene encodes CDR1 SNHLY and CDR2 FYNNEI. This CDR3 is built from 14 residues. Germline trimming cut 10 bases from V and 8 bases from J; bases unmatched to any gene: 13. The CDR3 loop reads CATSTRDRPEKLFF. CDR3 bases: TGTGCCACCTCTACGAGGGACAGACCGGAAAAACTGTTTTTT. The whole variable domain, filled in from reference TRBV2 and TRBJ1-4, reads EPEVTQTPSHQVTQMGQEVILRCVPISNHLYFYWYRQILGQKVEFLVSFYNNEISEKSEIFDDQFSVERPDGSNFTLKIRSTKLEDSAMYFCATSTRDRPEKLFFGSGTQLSVL.

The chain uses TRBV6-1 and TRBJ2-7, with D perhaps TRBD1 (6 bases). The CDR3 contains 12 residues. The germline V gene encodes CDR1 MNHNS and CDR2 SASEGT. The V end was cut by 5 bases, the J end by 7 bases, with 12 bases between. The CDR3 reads CASSHTGLEQYF. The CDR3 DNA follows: TGTGCCAGCAGTCACACAGGGTTGGAGCAGTACTTC.

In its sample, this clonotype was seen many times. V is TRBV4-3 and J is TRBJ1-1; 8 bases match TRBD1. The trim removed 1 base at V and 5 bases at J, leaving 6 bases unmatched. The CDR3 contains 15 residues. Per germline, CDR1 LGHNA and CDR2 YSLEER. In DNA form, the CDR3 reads TGCGCCAGCAGCCAAGCTGAACAGGGGGGAACTGAAGCTTTCTTT. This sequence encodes CASSQAEQGGTEAFF.

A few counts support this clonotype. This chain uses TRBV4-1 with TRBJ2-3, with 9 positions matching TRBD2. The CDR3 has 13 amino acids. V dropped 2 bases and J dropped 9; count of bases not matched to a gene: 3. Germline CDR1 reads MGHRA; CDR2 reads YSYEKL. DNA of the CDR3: TGCGCCAGCAGCCAATGGACTAGCGAGACGCAGTATTTT. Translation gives CASSQWTSETQYF.

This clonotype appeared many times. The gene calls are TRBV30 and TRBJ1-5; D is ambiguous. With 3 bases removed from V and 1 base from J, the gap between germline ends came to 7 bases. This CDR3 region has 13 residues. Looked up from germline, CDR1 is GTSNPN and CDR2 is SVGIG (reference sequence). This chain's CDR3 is CAWSRSSNQPQHF. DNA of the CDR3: TGTGCCTGGAGCAGGTCGAGCAATCAGCCCCAGCATTTT.

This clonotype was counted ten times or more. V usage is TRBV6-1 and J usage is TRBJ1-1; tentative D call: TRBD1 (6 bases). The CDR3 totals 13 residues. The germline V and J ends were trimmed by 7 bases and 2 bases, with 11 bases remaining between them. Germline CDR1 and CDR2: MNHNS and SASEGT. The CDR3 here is CASTRQVNTEAFF. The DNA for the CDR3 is TGTGCCAGCACCCGACAGGTCAACACTGAAGCTTTCTTT.

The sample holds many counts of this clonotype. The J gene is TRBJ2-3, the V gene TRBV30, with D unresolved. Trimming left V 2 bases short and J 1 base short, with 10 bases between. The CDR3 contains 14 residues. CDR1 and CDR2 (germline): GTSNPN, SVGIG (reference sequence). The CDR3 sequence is CAWSSSYGTDTQYF. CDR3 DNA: TGTGCCTGGAGTAGCAGCTACGGCACAGATACGCAGTATTTT.

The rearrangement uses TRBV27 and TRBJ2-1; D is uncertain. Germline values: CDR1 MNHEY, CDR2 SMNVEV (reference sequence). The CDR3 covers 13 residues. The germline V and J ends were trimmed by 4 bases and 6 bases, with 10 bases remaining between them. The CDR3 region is CASSSIRANEQFF. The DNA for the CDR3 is TGTGCCAGCAGTTCGATTCGGGCCAATGAGCAGTTCTTC.

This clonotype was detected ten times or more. The CDR3 is CASSFYSSTDTQYF. The DNA for the CDR3 is TGTGCCAGCAGCTTCTACAGCAGCACAGATACGCAGTATTTT. V and J are TRBV5-6 and TRBJ2-3; D unresolved. V was shortened by 2 bases and J by 0 bases, with 7 bases between the two germline ends. This CDR3 has 14 amino acids. Looked up from germline, CDR1 is SGHDT and CDR2 is YYEEEE.

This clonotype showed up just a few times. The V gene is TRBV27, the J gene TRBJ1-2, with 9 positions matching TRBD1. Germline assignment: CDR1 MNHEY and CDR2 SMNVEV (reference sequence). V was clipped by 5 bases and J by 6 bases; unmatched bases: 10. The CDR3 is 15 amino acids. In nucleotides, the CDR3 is TGTGCCAGCAGTCCAACAGGGGGCGCTGGGAATGGCTACACCTTC. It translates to CASSPTGGAGNGYTF.

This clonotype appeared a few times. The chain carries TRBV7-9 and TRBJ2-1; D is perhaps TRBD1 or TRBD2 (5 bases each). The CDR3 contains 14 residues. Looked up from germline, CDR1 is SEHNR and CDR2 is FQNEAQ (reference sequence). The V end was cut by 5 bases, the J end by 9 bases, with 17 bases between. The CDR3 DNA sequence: TGTGCCAGCAGCCTCCCGACCTCAGGGAGTGAGCAGTTCTTC. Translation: CASSLPTSGSEQFF.

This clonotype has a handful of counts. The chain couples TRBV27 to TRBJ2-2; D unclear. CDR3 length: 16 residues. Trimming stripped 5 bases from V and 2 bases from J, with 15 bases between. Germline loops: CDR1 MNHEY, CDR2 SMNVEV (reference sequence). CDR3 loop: CASSTIDTRNTGELFF. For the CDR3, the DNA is TGTGCCAGCAGTACTATAGACACCCGTAACACCGGGGAGCTGTTTTTT.

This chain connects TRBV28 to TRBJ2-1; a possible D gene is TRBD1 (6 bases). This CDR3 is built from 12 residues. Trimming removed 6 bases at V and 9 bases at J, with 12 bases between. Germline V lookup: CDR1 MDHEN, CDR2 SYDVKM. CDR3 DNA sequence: TGTGCCAGCAGGACAACAGGGTCTGAGCAGTTCTTC. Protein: CASRTTGSEQFF.

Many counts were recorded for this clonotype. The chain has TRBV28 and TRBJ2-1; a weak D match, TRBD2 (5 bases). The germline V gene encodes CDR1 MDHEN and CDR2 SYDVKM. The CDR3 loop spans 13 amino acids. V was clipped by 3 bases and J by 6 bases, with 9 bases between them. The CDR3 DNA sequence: TGTGCCAGCAGTTTGTGGGGAGCCAATGAGCAGTTCTTC. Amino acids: CASSLWGANEQFF.

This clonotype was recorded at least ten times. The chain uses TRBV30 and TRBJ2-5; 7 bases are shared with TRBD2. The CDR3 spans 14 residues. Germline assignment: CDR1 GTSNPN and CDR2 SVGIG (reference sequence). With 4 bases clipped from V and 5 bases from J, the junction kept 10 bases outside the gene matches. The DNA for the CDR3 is TGTGCCTGGAATCCGGGACTACACGTGGAGACCCAGTACTTC. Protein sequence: CAWNPGLHVETQYF.

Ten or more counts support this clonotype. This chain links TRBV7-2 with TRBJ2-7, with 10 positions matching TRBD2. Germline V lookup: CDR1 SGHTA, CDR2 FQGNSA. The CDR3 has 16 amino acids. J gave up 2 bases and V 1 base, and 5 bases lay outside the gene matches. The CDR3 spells CASSLVGLARPYEQYF. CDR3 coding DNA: TGTGCCAGCAGCTTAGTGGGACTAGCGAGACCCTACGAGCAGTACTTC.

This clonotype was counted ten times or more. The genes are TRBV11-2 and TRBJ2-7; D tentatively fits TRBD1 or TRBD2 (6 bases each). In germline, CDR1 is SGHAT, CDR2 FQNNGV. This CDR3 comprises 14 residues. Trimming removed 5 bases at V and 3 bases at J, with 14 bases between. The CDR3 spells CASSRRGGGYEQYF. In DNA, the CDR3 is TGTGCCAGCAGCCGGCGCGGAGGGGGCTACGAGCAGTACTTC.

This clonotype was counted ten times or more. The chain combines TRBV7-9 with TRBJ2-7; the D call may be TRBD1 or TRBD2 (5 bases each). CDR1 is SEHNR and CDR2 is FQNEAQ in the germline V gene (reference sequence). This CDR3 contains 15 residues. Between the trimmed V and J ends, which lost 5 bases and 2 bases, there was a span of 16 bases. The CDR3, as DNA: TGTGCCAGCAGCGTCTTAAGGGGAGTCACCTACGAGCAGTACTTC. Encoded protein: CASSVLRGVTYEQYF.

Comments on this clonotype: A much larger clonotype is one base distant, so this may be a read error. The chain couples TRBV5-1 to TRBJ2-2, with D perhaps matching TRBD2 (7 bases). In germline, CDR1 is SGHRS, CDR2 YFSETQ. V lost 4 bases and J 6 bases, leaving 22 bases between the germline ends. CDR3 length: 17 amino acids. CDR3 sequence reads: CASSTGLEGGRPGELFF. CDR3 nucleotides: TGCGCCAGCAGCACAGGACTAGAGGGGGGACGACCCGGGGAGCTGTTTTTT.

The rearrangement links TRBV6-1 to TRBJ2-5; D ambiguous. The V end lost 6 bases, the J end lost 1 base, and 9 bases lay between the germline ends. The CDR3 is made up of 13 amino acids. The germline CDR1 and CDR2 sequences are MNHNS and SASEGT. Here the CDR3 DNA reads TGTGCCAGCAGGACGCTAGGCCAAGAGACCCAGTACTTC. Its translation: CASRTLGQETQYF.

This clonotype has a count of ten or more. The CDR3 DNA reads as TGCGCCAGCAGCCTTCGGACTAGCGGGAGCGGGGAGCAGTTCTTC. It encodes CASSLRTSGSGEQFF. The chain joins TRBV5-1 to TRBJ2-1; 13 nucleotides match TRBD2. V lost 4 bases to trimming and J lost 10 bases; unmatched junction nucleotides: 8. The CDR3 contains 15 residues. CDR1 and CDR2 (germline): SGHRS, YFSETQ. The full variable domain, completed using reference TRBV5-1 and TRBJ2-1, is KAGVTQTPRYLIKTRGQQVTLSCSPISGHRSVSWYQQTPGQGLQFLFEYFSETQRNKGNFPGRFSGRQFSNSRSEMNVSTLELGDSALYLCASSLRTSGSGEQFFGPGTRLTVL.

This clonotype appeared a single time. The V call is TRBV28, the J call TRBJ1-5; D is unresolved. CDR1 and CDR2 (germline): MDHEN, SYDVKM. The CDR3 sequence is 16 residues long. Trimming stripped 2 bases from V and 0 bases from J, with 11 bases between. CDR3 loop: CASSLPAGYSNQPQHF. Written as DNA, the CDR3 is TGTGCCAGCAGTTTACCGGCAGGATATAGCAATCAGCCCCAGCATTTT.

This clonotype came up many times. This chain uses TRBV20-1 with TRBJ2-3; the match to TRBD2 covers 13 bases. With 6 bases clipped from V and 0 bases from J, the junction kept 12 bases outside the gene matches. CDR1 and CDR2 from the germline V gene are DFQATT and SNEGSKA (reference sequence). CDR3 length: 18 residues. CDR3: CSAAGGGLAGTSTDTQYF. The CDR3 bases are TGCAGTGCCGCTGGAGGGGGACTAGCGGGAACTAGCACAGATACGCAGTATTTT.